This T cell receptor beta chain was sequenced during a study of cytomegalovirus exposure and HLA in healthy donors. Donors likely had unrecorded immune exposures despite being nominally healthy when sampled. Researchers ran the PCR with 60 Vbeta and 13 Jbeta primers. Assay: immunoSEQ multiplex PCR; the TCRdb copy retains only in-frame clones and omits some. The repertoire holds roughly 130,000 clones, with roughly four fifths as singletons. About this clone itself: Its antigen is unknown.

The CDR3 covers 18 residues. The germline V gene has CDR1 SGHTA and CDR2 FQGNSA. General study findings and limits: Indistinguishable V segments, including TRBV6-2 and TRBV6-3, were excluded.

The rearrangement uses TRBV7-2 and TRBJ2-5, with TRBD2 matching over 12 bases. Matching the DNA end better, TRBJ2-7 makes the J call doubtful. The sequencing sample was made of PBMCs. This clonotype originated in a male donor in good health and CMV-seropositive. CDR3 DNA sequence: TGTGCCAGCAGCCTGCTCACGGGACTAGCGGGTTCCACCTACGAGCAGTACTTC. It is translated as CASSLLTGLAGSTYEQYF.